The rows below give T cell receptor beta chains drawn from one sample of a study of PD-1 blockade in classical Hodgkin lymphoma. The method was immunoSEQ multiplex PCR; TCRdb's version includes in-frame clones alone and lacks a portion of them. The table has tens of thousands of clones, just under 80% seen once. The input for sequencing was peripheral blood mononuclear cells (PBMCs), taken at baseline. These receptors came from a human donor with classical Hodgkin lymphoma. Each CDR3 is given with its conserved first and last residue. D genes are given only for firm matches. Some rows have no size entry. The others give once, few or many, or a class for an expanded clone.

>.|TRBV19|TRBD1|TRBJ1-1
CASSHGTGRENTEAFF
TGTGCCAGTAGTCATGGGACAGGGAGGGAGAACACTGAAGCTTTCTTT
>.|TRBV19|.|TRBJ2-3
CASSTTVLTDTQYF
TGTGCCAGTAGTACGACAGTTTTGACAGATACGCAGTATTTT
>.|TRBV4-1|TRBD2|TRBJ2-1
CASSQAMGLAGGVSYNEQFF
TGCGCCAGCAGCCAAGCCATGGGACTAGCGGGGGGTGTATCCTACAATGAGCAGTTCTTC
>.|TRBV7-2|TRBD2|TRBJ2-3
CASSFLSGGAQDTQYF
TGTGCCAGCAGCTTCCTTAGCGGGGGGGCCCAAGATACGCAGTATTTT
>medium-sized|TRBV11-2|TRBD1|TRBJ2-7
CASSWGQGSYEQYF
TGTGCCAGCAGCTGGGGACAGGGCTCCTACGAGCAGTACTTC
>.|TRBV2|TRBD2|TRBJ2-7
CASRRLAETYEQYF
TGTGCCAGCAGAAGACTAGCGGAAACCTACGAGCAGTACTTC
>.|TRBV5-4|TRBD2|TRBJ2-2
CASSSLAGTTGELFF
TGTGCCAGCAGCTCGCTAGCGGGGACGACCGGGGAGCTGTTTTTT
>.|TRBV25-1|TRBD1|TRBJ2-1
CASSVRGKGNEQFF
TGTGCCAGCAGTGTCAGGGGGAAGGGCAATGAGCAGTTCTTC
>.|TRBV25-1|.|TRBJ1-2
CASSEEVAYGYTF
TGTGCCAGCAGTGAAGAAGTAGCCTATGGCTACACCTTC
>.|TRBV27|TRBD2|TRBJ2-7
CASSPRGGAQEQYF
TGTGCCAGCAGCCCACGGGGGGGGGCCCAAGAGCAGTACTTC
>.|TRBV4-1|.|TRBJ2-2
CASSQTGGGGELFF
TGCGCCAGCAGCCAAACGGGGGGCGGCGGGGAGCTGTTTTTT
>.|TRBV4-3|.|TRBJ1-6
CASSQDSAVGGSPLHF
TGCGCCAGCAGCCAAGATTCGGCCGTCGGCGGTTCACCCCTCCACTTT
>.|TRBV4-1|TRBD2|TRBJ2-1
CASSRGGDLEQFF
TGCGCCAGCAGCCGGGGGGGGGACTTAGAGCAGTTCTTC
>.|TRBV7-8|.|TRBJ2-5
CASSPWAGAGETQYF
TGTGCCAGCAGCCCTTGGGCAGGGGCTGGAGAGACCCAGTACTTC
>.|TRBV4-1|.|TRBJ1-5
CASSQWDIPQPQHF
TGCGCCAGCAGCCAATGGGACATTCCCCAGCCCCAGCATTTT
>few|TRBV19|.|TRBJ1-1
CPGSEAFF
TGTCCTGGGAGTGAAGCTTTCTTT
>.|TRBV7-3|.|TRBJ1-1
CASSNQGATEAFF
TGTGCCAGCAGCAATCAGGGTGCCACTGAAGCTTTCTTT
>few|TRBV14|.|TRBJ1-6
CASSHRGEDSPLHF
TGTGCCAGCAGCCATCGGGGAGAGGATTCACCCCTCCACTTT
>.|TRBV19|TRBD2|TRBJ2-2
CASSRVGGTNTGELFF
TGTGCCAGCTCTCGTGTGGGGGGGACGAACACCGGGGAGCTGTTTTTT
>.|TRBV4-1|TRBD1|TRBJ1-4
CASSQDPGQGKKLFF
TGCGCCAGCAGCCAAGACCCGGGACAGGGGAAAAAACTGTTTTTT
>.|TRBV30|.|TRBJ2-5
CAWRGWETQYF
TGTGCCTGGAGAGGGTGGGAGACCCAGTACTTC
>.|TRBV7-3|TRBD1|TRBJ1-1
CASSLQGDRTEAFF
TGTGCCAGCAGCTTACAGGGGGATCGCACTGAAGCTTTCTTT
>.|TRBV18|.|TRBJ1-5
CASSPERQETQPQHF
TGTGCCAGCTCACCCGAACGACAGGAGACCCAGCCCCAGCATTTT
>.|TRBV4-2|TRBD1|TRBJ2-3
CASSQPDRADTQYF
TGTGCCAGCAGCCAACCGGACAGGGCAGATACGCAGTATTTT
>.|TRBV7-2|.|TRBJ2-1
CASSYLAESYNEQFF
TGTGCCAGCAGCTATCTAGCTGAATCCTACAATGAGCAGTTCTTC
>.|TRBV23-1|.|TRBJ2-7
CAILCCAASSYEQYF
TGCGCCATCCTTTGTTGCGCCGCGAGCTCCTACGAGCAGTACTTC
>.|TRBV6-5|TRBD1|TRBJ2-1
CASSLTGGSYNEQFF
TGTGCCAGCAGTTTAACAGGGGGCTCCTACAATGAGCAGTTCTTC
>once|TRBV14|.|TRBJ1-2
CASSQDLRSWGGYTF
TGTGCCAGCAGCCAAGATCTCAGGTCCTGGGGTGGCTACACCTTC
>.|TRBV29-1|TRBD1|TRBJ1-1
CSVRDSTGVPEAFF
TGCAGCGTCCGGGACTCGACAGGGGTCCCTGAAGCTTTCTTT
>few|TRBV6-1|.|TRBJ1-1
CATRSPGSNTEAFF
TGTGCCACCCGCTCTCCGGGTTCGAACACTGAAGCTTTCTTT
>.|TRBV7-9|.|TRBJ2-5
CASRSPVAETQYF
TGTGCCAGCAGATCCCCGGTGGCAGAGACCCAGTACTTC
>.|TRBV4-3|.|TRBJ1-2
CASSQDSRVGGYTF
TGCGCCAGCAGCCAGGACTCACGAGTAGGTGGCTACACCTTC
>.|TRBV2|.|TRBJ2-5
CASSERRRETQYF
TGTGCCAGCAGTGAGCGGAGGCGAGAGACCCAGTACTTC
>.|TRBV18|.|TRBJ2-5
CASSFYQETQYF
TGTGCCAGCTCATTCTACCAAGAGACCCAGTACTTC
>once|TRBV7-2|.|TRBJ2-6
CASSPSSGSGANVLTF
TGTGCCAGCAGCCCATCCAGCGGCTCTGGGGCCAACGTCCTGACTTTC
>.|TRBV27|TRBD1|TRBJ2-1
CASSKQGAQGEQFF
TGTGCCAGCAGTAAACAGGGGGCGCAGGGTGAGCAGTTCTTC
>.|TRBV7-2|.|TRBJ1-2
CASSPPSLAYGYTF
TGTGCCAGCAGCCCACCCAGTTTGGCTTATGGCTACACCTTC
>few|TRBV7-6|.|TRBJ1-2
CASSFTGHYGYTF
TGTGCCAGCAGCTTCACAGGGCACTATGGCTACACCTTC
>.|TRBV2|.|TRBJ1-2
CASSERRQYFYGYTF
TGTGCCAGCAGTGAAAGGCGTCAGTATTTCTATGGCTACACCTTC
>.|TRBV6-1|TRBD2|TRBJ2-1
CASSEALAGGHISFF
TGTGCCAGCAGTGAAGCCCTCGCGGGGGGGCACATCTCGTTCTTC
>.|TRBV7-9|.|TRBJ1-5
CASSSTGNGPSNQPQHF
TGTGCCAGCAGCTCTACAGGGAACGGGCCCAGCAATCAGCCCCAGCATTTT
>.|TRBV5-1|.|TRBJ1-3
CASSRIGVSGNTIYF
TGCGCCAGCAGCCGCATCGGGGTCTCTGGAAACACCATATATTTT
>.|TRBV5-1|.|TRBJ1-4
CASSLPQDEKLFF
TGCGCCAGCAGCTTGCCGCAGGATGAAAAACTGTTTTTT
>.|TRBV7-9|TRBD1|TRBJ1-1
CASSPQGAGAFF
TGTGCCAGCAGCCCACAGGGGGCGGGAGCTTTCTTT
>.|TRBV5-1|TRBD2|TRBJ2-3
CASSLVSGGHPLGQYF
TGCGCCAGCAGCTTGGTGAGCGGGGGACATCCCCTGGGGCAGTATTTT
>.|TRBV4-2|.|TRBJ2-3
CASSQDYGTSTDTQYF
TGTGCCAGCAGCCAAGATTACGGGACTAGCACAGATACGCAGTATTTT
>.|TRBV5-1|.|TRBJ2-2
CASSFYGQNTGELFF
TGCGCCAGCAGCTTCTACGGACAGAACACCGGGGAGCTGTTTTTT
>.|TRBV19|TRBD1|TRBJ2-3
CASSIRDREGTDTQYF
TGTGCCAGTAGTATAAGGGACAGGGAAGGAACAGATACGCAGTATTTT
>.|TRBV19|.|TRBJ1-1
CASGQERNTEAFF
TGTGCCAGTGGACAAGAAAGAAACACTGAAGCTTTCTTT
>.|TRBV10-2|.|TRBJ2-3
CASSALGGPDTQYF
TGCGCCAGCAGCGCACTAGGAGGGCCAGATACGCAGTATTTT
>.|TRBV18|.|TRBJ2-7
CASSPGREEQYF
TGTGCCAGCTCACCAGGAAGGGAAGAGCAGTACTTC
>.|TRBV30|TRBD2|TRBJ2-2
CAWAELGLAGGRRPGELFF
TGTGCCTGGGCCGAGCTAGGACTAGCGGGGGGGCGACGTCCCGGGGAGCTGTTTTTT
>.|TRBV10-1|.|TRBJ1-1
CASSLQENTEAFF
TGCGCCAGCAGTTTACAGGAGAACACTGAAGCTTTCTTT